This T cell receptor (beta chain) came from a study of beta chain features in type 1 diabetes. A few counts support this clone. Of the isolated RNA, all was reverse transcribed, and so the sequenced material was expressed TCRB transcripts. Profiling relied on immunoSEQ multiplex PCR, and the TCRdb table lists in-frame clones only, not all of them. Here the sample spans about 130,000 clones, 9.2% being singletons. Specimen: central memory CD4+ T cells from blood. The receptor was isolated from a man aged 18 to 29 in good health.

For the CDR3, the DNA is TGTGCCAGCAGGCAGGGTGGCCACGAGCAGTACTTC. Protein: CASRQGGHEQYF. V gene TRBV2 combines with J gene TRBJ2-7, with D perhaps TRBD1 (5 bases). V lost 6 bases and J lost 5, with 11 bases in between. In germline, CDR1 is SNHLY, CDR2 FYNNEI. The CDR3 sequence is 12 residues long. Drawing the rest from reference TRBV2 and TRBJ2-7, the complete variable domain is EPEVTQTPSHQVTQMGQEVILRCVPISNHLYFYWYRQILGQKVEFLVSFYNNEISEKSEIFDDQFSVERPDGSNFTLKIRSTKLEDSAMYFCASRQGGHEQYFGPGTRLTVT.